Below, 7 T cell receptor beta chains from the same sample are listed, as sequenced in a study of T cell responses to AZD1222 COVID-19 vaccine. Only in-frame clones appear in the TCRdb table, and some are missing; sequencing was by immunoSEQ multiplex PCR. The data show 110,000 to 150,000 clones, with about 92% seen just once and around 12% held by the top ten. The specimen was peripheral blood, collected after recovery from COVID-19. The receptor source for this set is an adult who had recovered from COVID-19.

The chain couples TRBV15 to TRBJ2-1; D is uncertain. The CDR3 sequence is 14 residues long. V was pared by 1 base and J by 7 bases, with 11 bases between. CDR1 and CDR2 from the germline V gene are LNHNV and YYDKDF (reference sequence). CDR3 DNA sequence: TGTGCCACCAGCAGAGCCCCCGGTGCGAATGAGCAGTTCTTC. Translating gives CATSRAPGANEQFF.

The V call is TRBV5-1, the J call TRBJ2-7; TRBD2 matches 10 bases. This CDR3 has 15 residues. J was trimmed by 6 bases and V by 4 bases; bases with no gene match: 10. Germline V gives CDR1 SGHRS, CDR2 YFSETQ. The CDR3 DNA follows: TGCGCCAGCAGCCCCCTAGCGGGAGTTTTGGGCGAGCAGTACTTC. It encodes CASSPLAGVLGEQYF.

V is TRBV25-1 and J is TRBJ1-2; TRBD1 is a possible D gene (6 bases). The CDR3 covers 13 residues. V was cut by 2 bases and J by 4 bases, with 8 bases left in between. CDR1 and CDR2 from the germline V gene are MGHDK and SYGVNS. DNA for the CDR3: TGTGCCAGCAGTGAACAACAGGGCTATGGCTACACCTTC. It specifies CASSEQQGYGYTF.

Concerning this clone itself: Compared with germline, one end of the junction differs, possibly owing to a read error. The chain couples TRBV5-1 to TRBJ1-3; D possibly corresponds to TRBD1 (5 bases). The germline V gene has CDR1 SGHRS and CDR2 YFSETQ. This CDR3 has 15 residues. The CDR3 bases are TGCGCCAGCAGCTTGGGAGGGGCTTCAGGAAACACCACATATTTT. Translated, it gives CASSLGGASGNTTYF.

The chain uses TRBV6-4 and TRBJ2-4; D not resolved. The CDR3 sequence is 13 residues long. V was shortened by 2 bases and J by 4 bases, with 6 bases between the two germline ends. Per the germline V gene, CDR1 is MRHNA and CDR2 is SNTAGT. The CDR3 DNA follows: TGTGCCAGCAGTGACCCGAAGAAAAACATTCAGTACTTC. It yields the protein CASSDPKKNIQYF.

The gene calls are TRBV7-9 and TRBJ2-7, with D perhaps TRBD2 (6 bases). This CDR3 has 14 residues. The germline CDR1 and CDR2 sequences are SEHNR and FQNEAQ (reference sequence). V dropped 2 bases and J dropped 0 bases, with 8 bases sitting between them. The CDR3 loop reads CASSLMEGSYEQYF. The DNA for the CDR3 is TGTGCCAGCAGCTTAATGGAGGGCTCCTACGAGCAGTACTTC.

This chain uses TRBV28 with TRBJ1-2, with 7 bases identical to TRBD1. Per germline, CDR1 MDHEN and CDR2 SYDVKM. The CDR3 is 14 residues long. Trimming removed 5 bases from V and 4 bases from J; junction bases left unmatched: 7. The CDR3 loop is CASSHGQVFYGYTF. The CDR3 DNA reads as TGTGCCAGCAGTCACGGACAGGTATTCTATGGCTACACCTTC.